The 27 T cell receptor beta chains below all came from one sample that was sequenced in a study of blood T cell repertoires in COVID-19 (dated by TCRdb to 2020 to 2021). The library was made by the immunoSEQ multiplex PCR assay. TCRdb took this table from immuneACCESS and kept in-frame rearrangements with V and J called. Such tables lack part of the clones; where checked against another copy, unresolved V genes explain under half of the gap, and the rest is unexplained. This sample comprises about 140,000 clones, around 84% of them detected only once. Together, the top ten hold 10% to 13% of the sample. The sequencing sample was made of peripheral blood. All receptors come from a man between 60 and 75 years old with active or convalescent COVID-19.

In this sample, this clone turned up many times. The chain uses TRBV29-1 and TRBJ1-3; 7 bases align to TRBD1. J lost 0 bases, V lost 6 bases, and 11 bases had no gene match. The length of the CDR3 is 16 residues. Per the germline V gene, CDR1 is SQVTM and CDR2 is ANQGSEA. The DNA of the CDR3 is TGCAGCGTGTACATCCCCGGACAGGTCTCTGGAAACACCATATATTTT. It is translated as CSVYIPGQVSGNTIYF. Filled out from reference TRBV29-1 and TRBJ1-3, the complete variable domain reads SAVISQKPSRDICQRGTSLTIQCQVDSQVTMMFWYRQQPGQSLTLIATANQGSEATYESGFVIDKFPISRPNLTFSTLTVSNMSPEDSSIYLCSVYIPGQVSGNTIYFGEGSWLTVV.

V and J are TRBV21-1 and TRBJ1-2; the table's D call TRBD1 went unverified against the DNA. TRBV21-1 is a pseudogene. The CDR3 spans 12 residues. CDR3 loop: CASTIRGRGYTF. CDR3 DNA: TGTGCCAGTACGATCAGGGGGAGAGGCTACACCTTC.

The rearrangement joins TRBV7-9 to TRBJ1-1; D not certain. The germline CDR1 and CDR2 sequences are SEHNR and FQNEAQ (reference sequence). This CDR3 contains 14 residues. V was trimmed by 5 bases and J by 1 base, leaving 11 bases between them. CDR3 region: CASSPDKPNTEAFF. DNA for the CDR3: TGTGCCAGCAGCCCAGACAAACCGAACACTGAAGCTTTCTTT.

The chain employs TRBV19 and TRBJ1-1, with 7 positions matching TRBD1. Germline-derived CDR1 and CDR2 are LNHDA and SQIVND (reference sequence). This CDR3 has 14 residues. V dropped 9 bases and J dropped 1; count of bases not matched to a gene: 8. CDR3 bases: TGTGCCAGCGACATGGGACAGCCGAACACTGAAGCTTTCTTT. It encodes CASDMGQPNTEAFF.

The rearrangement links TRBV30 to TRBJ2-2; D might be TRBD2 (5 bases). The CDR3 consists of 15 residues. CDR1 GTSNPN and CDR2 SVGIG come from the germline V gene (reference sequence). V gave up 4 bases and J gave up 0 bases, with 12 bases separating them. The CDR3 bases are TGTGCCTGGACCTCCATAGCGCCGAACACCGGGGAGCTGTTTTTT. Translation gives CAWTSIAPNTGELFF.

The chain combines TRBV18 with TRBJ1-1; D is perhaps TRBD1 (6 bases). Germline CDR1 and CDR2: KGHSH and LQKENI. The CDR3 contains 15 residues. Trimming removed 7 bases at V and 1 base at J, with 16 bases between. The CDR3 coding sequence is TGTGCCAGCTTCTCGGGGGGCACAGGGAACACTGAAGCTTTCTTT. Its translation: CASFSGGTGNTEAFF.

On this clone: The same CDR3 also results from other DNA sequences found in this sample. The chain couples TRBV30 to TRBJ1-1, with D possibly matching TRBD1 (6 bases). This CDR3 has 13 residues. Trimming took off 2 bases at V and 3 bases at J, with 10 bases between the two ends. Germline CDR1 GTSNPN, CDR2 SVGIG (reference sequence). CDR3 sequence: CAWSTTGYTEAFF. DNA of the CDR3: TGTGCCTGGAGTACTACAGGGTACACTGAAGCTTTCTTT.

The rearrangement uses TRBV29-1 and TRBJ2-5; D might be TRBD1 (5 bases). Germline V gene data show CDR1 as SQVTM and CDR2 as ANQGSEA. The ends were cut back, 7 bases at V and 1 base at J, with 10 bases in the middle. The CDR3 contains 12 residues. The CDR3 here is CSEGRAQETQYF. Written as DNA, the CDR3 is TGCAGCGAGGGGCGAGCCCAAGAGACCCAGTACTTC.

This clone was counted a single time. The chain links TRBV18 to TRBJ1-1; no clear D gene. The CDR3 is made up of 14 amino acids. The germline V and J ends were trimmed by 6 bases and 4 bases, with 15 bases remaining between them. Germline V CDR1 and CDR2: KGHSH, LQKENI. Here the CDR3 reads CASSTTLASTEAFF. The CDR3 DNA reads TGTGCCAGCTCTACAACCTTAGCGAGCACTGAAGCTTTCTTT. The full variable domain, its missing parts supplied by reference TRBV18 and TRBJ1-1, is NAGVMQNPRHLVRRRGQEARLRCSPMKGHSHVYWYRQLPEEGLKFMVYLQKENIIDESGMPKERFSAEFPKEGPSILRIQQVVRGDSAAYFCASSTTLASTEAFFGQGTRLTVV.

The sample holds one count of this clone. CDR3 in amino acids: CASSPAVGIRTDTQYF. The CDR3 bases are TGTGCCAGCAGCCCGGCCGTCGGGATACGCACAGATACGCAGTATTTT. The rearrangement uses TRBV6-2 or TRBV6-3 and TRBJ2-3, with a possible D match to TRBD2 (5 bases). Trimming took off 6 bases at V and 1 base at J, with 17 bases between the two ends. Germline V gene lookup returns CDR1 MNHEY and CDR2 SVGEGT. This CDR3 spans 16 amino acids.

The rearrangement links TRBV15 to TRBJ1-2; D may be TRBD1 (6 bases). The CDR3 length is 14 residues. Trimming stripped 0 bases from V and 7 bases from J, with 12 bases between. Germline V CDR1 and CDR2: LNHNV, YYDKDF (reference sequence). The CDR3 here is CATSRDGHRVGYTF. In DNA form, the CDR3 reads TGTGCCACCAGCAGAGATGGGCACAGGGTTGGCTACACCTTC.

This clone has a handful of counts. This sequence joins TRBV10-1 and TRBJ2-1; D is possibly TRBD2 (6 bases). V was cut by 2 bases and J by 3 bases, with 8 bases left in between. The CDR3 is 14 residues long. Germline V CDR1 and CDR2: WNHNN, SYGVQD (reference sequence). CDR3 sequence: CASSEPGLYNEQFF. DNA of the CDR3: TGCGCCAGCAGTGAGCCGGGACTCTACAATGAGCAGTTCTTC.

The gene calls are TRBV6-2 or TRBV6-3 and TRBJ1-1, with D maybe TRBD1 (6 bases). V was cut by 0 bases and J by 1 base, with 12 bases left in between. Germline loops: CDR1 MNHEY, CDR2 SVGEGT. This CDR3 has 16 amino acids. CDR3 region: CASSYSTGLKNTEAFF. The CDR3 nucleotides are TGTGCCAGCAGTTACTCGACAGGTCTCAAGAACACTGAAGCTTTCTTT.

The chain has TRBV25-1 and TRBJ1-4, with 8 bases matching TRBD1. V was clipped by 6 bases and J by 3 bases; unmatched bases: 0. Per germline, CDR1 MGHDK and CDR2 SYGVNS. There are 13 residues in the CDR3. The CDR3 region has the DNA TGTGCCAGCAGGGACAGGGCTAATGAAAAACTGTTTTTT. Translation: CASRDRANEKLFF.

This clone was seen more than once but under ten times. In DNA, the CDR3 is TGTGCCAGCAGCTATTGGGACACCAACACTGAAGCTTTCTTT. Protein product: CASSYWDTNTEAFF. V usage is TRBV5-5 and J usage is TRBJ1-1; tentatively, D is TRBD1 (6 bases). V lost 3 bases and J lost 2, with 11 bases in between. Germline V gene sequence: CDR1 SGHKS, CDR2 YYEKEE (reference sequence). The CDR3 has 14 residues. The whole variable domain, remainder taken from reference TRBV5-5 and TRBJ1-1, is DAGVTQSPTHLIKTRGQQVTLRCSPISGHKSVSWYQQVLGQGPQFIFQYYEKEERGRGNFPDRFSARQFPNYSSELNVNALLLGDSALYLCASSYWDTNTEAFFGQGTRLTVV.

The V gene is TRBV19, the J gene TRBJ1-1, with D hard to call. With 5 bases removed from V and 2 bases from J, the gap between germline ends came to 15 bases. Germline CDR1 is LNHDA and CDR2 is SQIVND (reference sequence). This CDR3 is built from 15 residues. The CDR3 DNA reads TGTGCCAGTAGTGCAAACCCCACAGTCAACACTGAAGCTTTCTTT. The encoded protein is CASSANPTVNTEAFF. The full variable domain, in which reference TRBV19 and TRBJ1-1 provide the parts outside the CDR3, is DGGITQSPKYLFRKEGQNVTLSCEQNLNHDAMYWYRQDPGQGLRLIYYSQIVNDFQKGDIAEGYSVSREKKESFPLTVTSAQKNPTAFYLCASSANPTVNTEAFFGQGTRLTVV.

The J gene is TRBJ2-5, the V gene TRBV5-4, with 7 bases matching TRBD1. V dropped 3 bases and J dropped 4; count of bases not matched to a gene: 12. The CDR3 spans 16 residues. CDR1 and CDR2 from the germline V gene are SGHNT and YYREEE (reference sequence). CDR3 in DNA: TGTGCCAGCAGCTCAAATACAGGGGAGATTTCAGAGACCCAGTACTTC. Its translation is CASSSNTGEISETQYF.

The chain's CDR3 is CASSYGTTINEQFF. The DNA of the CDR3 is TGTGCCAGCAGTTATGGGACTACCATCAATGAGCAGTTCTTC. V usage is TRBV6-5 and J usage is TRBJ2-1, with 7 bases aligning to TRBD2. J was trimmed by 6 bases and V by 3 bases; bases with no gene match: 5. From germline, CDR1 is MNHEY and CDR2 SVGAGI. CDR3 size: 14 residues.

This chain uses TRBV5-4 with TRBJ2-7; 7 positions match TRBD1. V dropped 4 bases and J dropped 6; count of bases not matched to a gene: 10. The CDR3 covers 14 residues. Germline CDR1 reads SGHNT; CDR2 reads YYREEE (reference sequence). In nucleotides, the CDR3 is TGTGCCAGCAGCAGCCGAGGACAGGTGGGCGAGCAGTACGTC. Residues: CASSSRGQVGEQYV.

A few counts support this clone. The chain combines TRBV5-1 with TRBJ2-2; unclear D gene. V lost 7 bases to trimming and J lost 4 bases, with 8 bases between them. CDR3 length: 12 residues. The germline CDR1 and CDR2 sequences are SGHRS and YFSETQ. The CDR3 is CASSGVTGELFF. The CDR3 region has the DNA TGCGCCAGCTCCGGAGTCACCGGGGAGCTGTTTTTT.

The chain has TRBV6-5 and TRBJ1-3, with D unclear. The CDR3 is 15 amino acids. Germline loops: CDR1 MNHEY, CDR2 SVGAGI. V was cut by 2 bases and J by 7 bases, with 15 bases left in between. The CDR3 DNA reads as TGTGCCAGCAGTTACGCGGCAGTGGAGGGCAACACCATATATTTT. Translated: CASSYAAVEGNTIYF.

The V gene is TRBV7-6, the J gene TRBJ2-1; 7 bases align to TRBD1. V was pared by 5 bases and J by 4 bases, with 8 bases of the junction left unmatched. CDR1 SGHVS and CDR2 FNYEAQ come from the germline V gene. The CDR3 runs to 15 residues. CDR3 amino acids: CASSLGTEGYNEQFF. As DNA, the CDR3 is TGTGCCAGCAGCCTCGGGACAGAAGGATACAATGAGCAGTTCTTC. Drawing the rest from reference TRBV7-6 and TRBJ2-1, the complete variable domain is GAGVSQSPRYKVTKRGQDVALRCDPISGHVSLYWYRQALGQGPEFLTYFNYEAQQDKSGLPNDRFSAERPEGSISTLTIQRTEQRDSAMYRCASSLGTEGYNEQFFGPGTRLTVL.

V gene TRBV19 combines with J gene TRBJ1-2; 8 bases map to TRBD1. The length of the CDR3 is 16 residues. Germline CDR1 LNHDA, CDR2 SQIVND (reference sequence). V shed 5 bases, J shed 1 base, and the junction held 9 bases outside the gene matches. DNA for the CDR3: TGTGCCAGTAGTTTATTTCACAGGGGGTTTAACTATGGCTACACCTTC. Translation: CASSLFHRGFNYGYTF.

The chain's CDR3 is CASSLGQGVTEAFF. The CDR3 DNA follows: TGTGCCAGCAGCTTGGGACAGGGGGTAACTGAAGCTTTCTTT. The chain carries TRBV3-1 (or the pseudogene TRBV3-2) and TRBJ1-1, with 11 bases identical to TRBD1. There are 14 residues in the CDR3. The V gene's germline CDR1 is LGHDT and CDR2 YNNKEL (reference sequence). J lost 5 bases, V lost 5 bases, and 4 bases had no gene match.

On this clone itself: Other nucleotide sequences in the sample specify the same CDR3. J is TRBJ2-5 and V is TRBV18; D gene unclear. V lost 0 bases, J lost 2 bases, and 7 bases lay in between. The germline gives CDR1 KGHSH, CDR2 LQKENI. The CDR3 is made up of 14 amino acids. The CDR3 coding sequence is TGTGCCAGCTCACCACCGGGCAGTCAAGAGACCCAGTACTTC. This codes for CASSPPGSQETQYF. Complete variable domain (other parts from reference TRBV18 and TRBJ2-5): NAGVMQNPRHLVRRRGQEARLRCSPMKGHSHVYWYRQLPEEGLKFMVYLQKENIIDESGMPKERFSAEFPKEGPSILRIQQVVRGDSAAYFCASSPPGSQETQYFGPGTRLLVL.

The chain combines TRBV11-3 with TRBJ1-1; the D gene is possibly TRBD1 (5 bases). Trimming took 4 bases from V and 7 from J, leaving 19 bases between them. This CDR3 spans 15 amino acids. In germline, CDR1 is SGHNT, CDR2 YENEEA. The DNA for the CDR3 is TGTGCCAGCAGCTCCTATAATTCAGGGATAGGTGAAGCTTTCTTT. As protein: CASSSYNSGIGEAFF.

The rearrangement links TRBV7-2 to TRBJ1-5; no clear D gene. V was shortened by 3 bases and J by 2 bases, with 5 bases between the two germline ends. From germline, CDR1 is SGHTA and CDR2 FQGNSA. There are 13 residues in the CDR3. For the CDR3, the DNA is TGTGCCAGCAGCTTTGCAGGCAATCAGCCCCAGCATTTT. Protein: CASSFAGNQPQHF.